This T cell receptor beta chain stems from a study of identical twins. TCRdb recomputed calls from the 5' RACE reads with MiXCR, one row per CDR3 protein. This table has around 510,000 distinct CDR3 sequences, approximately 14% appearing once. Germline V gene sequence: CDR1 SGDLS, CDR2 YYNGEE. V trimming: 1 base; J trimming: 5 bases; junction bases outside the gene matches: 2. This CDR3 has 15 amino acids. Overall study results and limits: Twin pairs had excess sharing that was weaker in beta out-of-frame sequences. Conclusions were based on cross-sectional statistical analysis, without following the same donors. Whereas memory repertoires showed no such difference, abundant cord blood beta clonotypes carried fewer insertions.

This clonotype has just a few counts. Its cognate antigen is unknown. This sample also belongs to another study, concerning yellow fever vaccine responses in identical twins.

The chain carries TRBV9 and TRBJ2-1; 11 bases are shared with TRBD2. The source material was CD4+ T cells sorted from blood. The TCR originated in a woman between 18 and 30 years old in good health. CDR3 loop: CASSVLAGGNNEQFF. The DNA for the CDR3 is TGTGCCAGCAGCGTACTAGCGGGGGGTAACAATGAGCAGTTCTTC.